This T cell receptor (beta chain) was recovered during a study of blood T cell repertoires in COVID-19. Study as a whole: Some COVID-19 samples were acute and others convalescent; all came from the United States, Italy and Spain. The analysed material was cDNA or gDNA that came from T cells, B-cell-depleted T cells, or PBMCs.

Germline values: CDR1 SGHAT, CDR2 FQDESV (reference sequence). The CDR3 is 15 residues long. V dropped 1 base and J dropped 0 bases, with 9 bases sitting between them. Per the original methods: Estimation of nucleated cell counts was performed using reference gene primer amplification. Data came from immunoSEQ multiplex PCR; TCRdb stores just in-frame clones and leaves some out. V and J calls and clone size come straight from that table; D and trimming were deduced from the DNA. The table includes 170,000 or so clones, about 75% detected once. The specimen was peripheral blood. This receptor was taken from an older woman with acute or convalescent COVID-19. The chain couples TRBV11-1 to TRBJ1-1, with no clear D. The CDR3 DNA reads TGTGCCAGCAGCTTAGGTCGCGCGGTGAACACTGAAGCTTTCTTT. It codes for CASSLGRAVNTEAFF.